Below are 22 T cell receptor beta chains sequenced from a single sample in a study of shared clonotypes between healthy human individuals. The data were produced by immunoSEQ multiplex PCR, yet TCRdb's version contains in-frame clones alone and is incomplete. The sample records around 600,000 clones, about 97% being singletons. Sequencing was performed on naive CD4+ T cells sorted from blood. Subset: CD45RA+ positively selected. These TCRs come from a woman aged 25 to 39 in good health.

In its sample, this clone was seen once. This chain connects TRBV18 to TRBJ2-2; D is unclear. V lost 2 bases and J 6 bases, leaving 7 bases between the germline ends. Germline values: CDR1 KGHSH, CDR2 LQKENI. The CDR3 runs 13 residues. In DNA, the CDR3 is TGTGCCAGCTCACCAGACCCCTCCGGGGAGCTGTTTTTT. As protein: CASSPDPSGELFF.

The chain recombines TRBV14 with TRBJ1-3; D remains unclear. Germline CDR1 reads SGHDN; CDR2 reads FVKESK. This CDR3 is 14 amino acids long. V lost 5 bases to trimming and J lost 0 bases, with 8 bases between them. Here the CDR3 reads CASSDQGSGNTIYF. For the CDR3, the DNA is TGTGCCAGCAGCGACCAAGGCTCTGGAAACACCATATATTTT.

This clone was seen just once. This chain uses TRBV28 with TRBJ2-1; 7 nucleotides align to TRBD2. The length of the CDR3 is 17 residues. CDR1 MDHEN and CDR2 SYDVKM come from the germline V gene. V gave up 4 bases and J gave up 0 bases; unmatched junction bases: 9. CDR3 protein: CASSSLLLAASYNEQFF. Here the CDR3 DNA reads TGTGCCAGCAGTTCGCTCCTTCTAGCGGCCTCCTACAATGAGCAGTTCTTC.

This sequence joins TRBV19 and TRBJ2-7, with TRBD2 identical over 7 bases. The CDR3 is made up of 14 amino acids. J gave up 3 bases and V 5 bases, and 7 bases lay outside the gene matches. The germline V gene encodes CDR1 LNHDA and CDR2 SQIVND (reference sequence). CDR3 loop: CASSGGGGFYEQYF. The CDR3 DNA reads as TGTGCCAGTAGTGGGGGGGGAGGCTTCTACGAGCAGTACTTC.

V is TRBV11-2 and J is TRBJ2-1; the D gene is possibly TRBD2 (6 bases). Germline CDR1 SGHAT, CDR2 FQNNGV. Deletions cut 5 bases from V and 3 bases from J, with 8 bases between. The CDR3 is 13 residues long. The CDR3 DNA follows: TGTGCCAGCAGCAAGACTAGCTACAATGAGCAGTTCTTC. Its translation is CASSKTSYNEQFF.

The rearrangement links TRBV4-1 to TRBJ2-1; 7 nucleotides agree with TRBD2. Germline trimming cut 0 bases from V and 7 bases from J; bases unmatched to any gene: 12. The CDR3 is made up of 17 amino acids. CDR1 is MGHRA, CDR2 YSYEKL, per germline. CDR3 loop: CASSQDIPGGSRNEQFF. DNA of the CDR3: TGCGCCAGCAGCCAAGATATACCCGGGGGGAGTAGGAATGAGCAGTTCTTC.

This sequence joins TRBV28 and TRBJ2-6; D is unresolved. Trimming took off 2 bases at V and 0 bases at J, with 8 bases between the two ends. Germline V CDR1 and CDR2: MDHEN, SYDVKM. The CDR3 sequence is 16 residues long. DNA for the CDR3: TGTGCCAGCAGTTTAGGCGGATACTCTGGGGCCAACGTCCTGACTTTC. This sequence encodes CASSLGGYSGANVLTF.

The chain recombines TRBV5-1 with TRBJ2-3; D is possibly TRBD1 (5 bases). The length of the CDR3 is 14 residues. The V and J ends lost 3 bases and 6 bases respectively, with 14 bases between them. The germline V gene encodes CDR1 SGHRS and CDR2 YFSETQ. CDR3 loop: CASSWGGSIDTQYF. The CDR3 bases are TGCGCCAGCAGCTGGGGCGGTTCCATCGATACGCAGTATTTT. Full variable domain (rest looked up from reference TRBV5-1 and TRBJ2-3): KAGVTQTPRYLIKTRGQQVTLSCSPISGHRSVSWYQQTPGQGLQFLFEYFSETQRNKGNFPGRFSGRQFSNSRSEMNVSTLELGDSALYLCASSWGGSIDTQYFGPGTRLTVL.

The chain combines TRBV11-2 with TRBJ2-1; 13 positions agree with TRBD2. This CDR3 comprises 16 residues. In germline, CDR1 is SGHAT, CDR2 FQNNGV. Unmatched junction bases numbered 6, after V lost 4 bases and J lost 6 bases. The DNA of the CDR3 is TGTGCCAGCAGCTCGGGACTAGCGGGGTCCGGCAATGAGCAGTTCTTC. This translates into CASSSGLAGSGNEQFF.

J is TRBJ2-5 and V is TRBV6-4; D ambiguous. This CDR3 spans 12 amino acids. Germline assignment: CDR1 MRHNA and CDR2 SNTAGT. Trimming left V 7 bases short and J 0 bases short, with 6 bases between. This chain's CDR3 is CASIGYQETQYF. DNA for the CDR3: TGTGCCAGCATAGGGTACCAAGAGACCCAGTACTTC.

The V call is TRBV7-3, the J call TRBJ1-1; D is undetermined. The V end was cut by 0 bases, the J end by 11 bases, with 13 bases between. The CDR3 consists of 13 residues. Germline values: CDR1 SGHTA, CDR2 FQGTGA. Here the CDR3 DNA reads TGTGCCAGCAGCTTAACCCCCATTGCGGAGGCTTTCTTT. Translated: CASSLTPIAEAFF.

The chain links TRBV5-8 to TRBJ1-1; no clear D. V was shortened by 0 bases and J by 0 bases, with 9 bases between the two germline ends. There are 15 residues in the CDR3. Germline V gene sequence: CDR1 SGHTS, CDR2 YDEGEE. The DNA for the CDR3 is TGTGCCAGCAGCTTGGCAGGAGCTCTGAACACTGAAGCTTTCTTT. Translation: CASSLAGALNTEAFF.

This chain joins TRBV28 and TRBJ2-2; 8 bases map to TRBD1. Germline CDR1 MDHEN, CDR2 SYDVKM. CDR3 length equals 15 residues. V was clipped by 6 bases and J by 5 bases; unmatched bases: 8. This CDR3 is CASRRQGAGTGELFF. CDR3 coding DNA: TGTGCCAGCAGGCGGCAGGGGGCAGGGACCGGGGAGCTGTTTTTT.

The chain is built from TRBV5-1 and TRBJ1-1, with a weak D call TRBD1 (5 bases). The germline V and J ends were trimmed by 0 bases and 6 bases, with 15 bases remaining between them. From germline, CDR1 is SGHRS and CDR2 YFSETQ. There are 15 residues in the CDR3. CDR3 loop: CASSLETGGGAEAFF. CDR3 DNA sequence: TGCGCCAGCAGCTTGGAAACAGGTGGAGGTGCTGAAGCTTTCTTT.

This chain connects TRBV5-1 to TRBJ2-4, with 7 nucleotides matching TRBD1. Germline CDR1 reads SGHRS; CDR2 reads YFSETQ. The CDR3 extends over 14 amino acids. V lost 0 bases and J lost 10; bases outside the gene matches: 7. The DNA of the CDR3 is TGCGCCAGCAGCTTGGCTCAGGGGGTAGGGATTCAGTACTTC. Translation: CASSLAQGVGIQYF.

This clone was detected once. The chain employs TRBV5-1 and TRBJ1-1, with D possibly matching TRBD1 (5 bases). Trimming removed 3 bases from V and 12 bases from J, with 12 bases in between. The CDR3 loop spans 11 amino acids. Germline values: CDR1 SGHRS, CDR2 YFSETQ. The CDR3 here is CASSSRGRSFF. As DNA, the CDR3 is TGCGCCAGCAGCTCTCGGGGCAGGTCTTTCTTT. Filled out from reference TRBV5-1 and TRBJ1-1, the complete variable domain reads KAGVTQTPRYLIKTRGQQVTLSCSPISGHRSVSWYQQTPGQGLQFLFEYFSETQRNKGNFPGRFSGRQFSNSRSEMNVSTLELGDSALYLCASSSRGRSFFGQGTRLTVV.

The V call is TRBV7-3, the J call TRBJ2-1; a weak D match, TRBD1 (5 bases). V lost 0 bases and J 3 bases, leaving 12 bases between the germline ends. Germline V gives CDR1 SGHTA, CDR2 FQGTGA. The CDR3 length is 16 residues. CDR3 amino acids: CASSLTAQGIYNEQFF. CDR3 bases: TGTGCCAGCAGCTTAACTGCCCAGGGAATCTACAATGAGCAGTTCTTC.

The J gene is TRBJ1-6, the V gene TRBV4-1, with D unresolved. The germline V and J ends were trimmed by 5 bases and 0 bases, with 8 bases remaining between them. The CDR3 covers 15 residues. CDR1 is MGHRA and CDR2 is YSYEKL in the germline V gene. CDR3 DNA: TGCGCCAGCAGCGCGGTGAGCTCCTATAATTCACCCCTCCACTTT. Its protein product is CASSAVSSYNSPLHF.

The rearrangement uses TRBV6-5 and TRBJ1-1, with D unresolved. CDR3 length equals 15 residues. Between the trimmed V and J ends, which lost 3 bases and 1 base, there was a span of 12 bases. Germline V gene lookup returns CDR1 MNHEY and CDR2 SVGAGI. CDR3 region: CASSYYYAENTEAFF. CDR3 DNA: TGTGCCAGCAGTTATTATTACGCAGAGAACACTGAAGCTTTCTTT.

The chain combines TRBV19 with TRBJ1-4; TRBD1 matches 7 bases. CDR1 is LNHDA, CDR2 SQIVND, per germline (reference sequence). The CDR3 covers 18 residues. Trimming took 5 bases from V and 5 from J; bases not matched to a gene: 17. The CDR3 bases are TGTGCCAGTAGTGATTGGGAAAGGCCGGGACAGCGGAATGAAAAACTGTTTTTT. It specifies CASSDWERPGQRNEKLFF.

The CDR3, as DNA: TGTGCCAGCAGACTAAGCGGGAGCCACGAGCAGTACTTC. Encoded protein: CASRLSGSHEQYF. The chain joins TRBV2 to TRBJ2-7, with TRBD2 matching over 8 bases. Unmatched junction bases numbered 6, after V lost 6 bases and J lost 5 bases. This CDR3 region has 13 residues. The V gene's germline CDR1 is SNHLY and CDR2 FYNNEI.

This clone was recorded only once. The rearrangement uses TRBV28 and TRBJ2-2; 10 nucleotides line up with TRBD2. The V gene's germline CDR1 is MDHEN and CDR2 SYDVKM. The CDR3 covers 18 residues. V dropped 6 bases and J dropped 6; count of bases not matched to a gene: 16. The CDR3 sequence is CASSHYGPGLATSGELFF. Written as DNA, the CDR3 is TGTGCCAGCAGCCACTACGGACCGGGACTAGCGACGTCCGGGGAGCTGTTTTTT.